This T cell receptor beta chain derives from a study of shared clonotypes between healthy human individuals. Overall study findings and caveats: Naive CD4 clonotype sharing across several donors was 4% to 5%.

All donors were healthy HIV-negative adults lacking recent acute infections or vaccinations. It was across several immunoSEQ plates that each subset's genomic DNA was evenly split. Measured with immunoSEQ multiplex PCR; TCRdb has only the in-frame clones, and not every one. This sample has millions of clones, with around 94% found just once. Trimming cost V 6 bases and J 11 bases; bases outside gene matches: 13. CDR1 and CDR2 (germline): MNHNY, SVGAGI (reference sequence). This CDR3 comprises 15 residues. As regards this clone: Antigen unknown.

Sequenced sample: naive CD4+ T cells sorted from blood. Subset described: CD45RA+ positively selected. The chain recombines TRBV6-6 with TRBJ1-3; 10 positions agree with TRBD1. The origin of this receptor is a man aged 18-30 years in good health. The CDR3 here is CASSEPGQGPPSIYF. The CDR3 DNA follows: TGTGCCAGCAGCGAACCGGGACAGGGGCCTCCCTCCATATATTTT.